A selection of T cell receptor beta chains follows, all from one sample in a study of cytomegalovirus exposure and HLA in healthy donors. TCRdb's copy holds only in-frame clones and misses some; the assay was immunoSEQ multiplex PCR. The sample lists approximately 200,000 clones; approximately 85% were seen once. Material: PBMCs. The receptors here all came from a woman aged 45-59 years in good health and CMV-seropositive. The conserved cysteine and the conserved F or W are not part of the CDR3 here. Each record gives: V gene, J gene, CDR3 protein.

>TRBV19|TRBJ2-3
ASMGLYTQY
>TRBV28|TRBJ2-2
ASSSLLGLAVGTGELF
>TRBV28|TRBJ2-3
ASRLGGEYHTQY
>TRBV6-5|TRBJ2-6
ASSYSDLSGANGLT
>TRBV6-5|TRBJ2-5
ASSYRDRGLETQY
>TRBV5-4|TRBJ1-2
ASSFTGDPGYT
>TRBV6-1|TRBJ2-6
ASSEAPPVLSGANGLT
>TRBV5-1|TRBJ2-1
ASSLLVGGSATGGEQF
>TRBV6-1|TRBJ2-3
ASSERSGRVTDTQY
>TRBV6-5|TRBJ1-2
ASSEGEPLVGYT
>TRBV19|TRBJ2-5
ASSIGIAGGLRGETQY
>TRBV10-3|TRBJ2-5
AISEFRQVTEETQY
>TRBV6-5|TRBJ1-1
ASSYSYRDTEAF
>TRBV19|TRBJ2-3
ASSMRLAGSTDTQY
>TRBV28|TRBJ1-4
ASTLQGAVNEKLF
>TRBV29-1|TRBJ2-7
SVVGLFYEQY